Listed below are T cell receptor beta chains from one sample, sequenced in a study of T cells expressing NK-cell markers. Each CDR3 protein gets one entry in TCRdb, which reprocessed the 5' RACE reads and gives no DNA. Its listing shows 250,000 to 300,000 distinct CDR3 sequences. Sample: blood T cells: a sorted CD56 or NKG2C T cell subset, CD4+ or CD8+ T cells, or bulk PBMC T cells (not recorded which). These receptors were taken from a man between 18 and 35 years old in good health. Each CDR3 is given with its conserved first and last residue. The order of the fields is J gene, V gene, CDR3 protein.

j_gene: TRBJ1-5; v_gene: TRBV18; CDR3aa: CASSLREQGSQPQHF
j_gene: TRBJ1-5; v_gene: TRBV7-2; CDR3aa: CASSRTGGDQPQHF
j_gene: TRBJ2-7; v_gene: TRBV30; CDR3aa: CAWSGQLSSYEQYF
j_gene: TRBJ2-1; v_gene: TRBV12-3/TRBV12-4; CDR3aa: CASSLGRDTCF
j_gene: TRBJ2-5; v_gene: TRBV5-1; CDR3aa: CASRKTGLETQYF
j_gene: TRBJ1-5; v_gene: TRBV9; CDR3aa: CASSVGSTNQPQHF
j_gene: TRBJ2-2; v_gene: TRBV5-1; CDR3aa: CASSLAVTGELFF
j_gene: TRBJ1-1; v_gene: TRBV28; CDR3aa: CASSFPAPVAFF
j_gene: TRBJ2-1; v_gene: TRBV10-2; CDR3aa: CASELTGEQFF
j_gene: TRBJ1-5; v_gene: TRBV19; CDR3aa: CASSLLQVMQPQHF
j_gene: TRBJ1-5; v_gene: TRBV12-3/TRBV12-4; CDR3aa: CASSLAPQPQHF
j_gene: TRBJ2-3; v_gene: TRBV5-1; CDR3aa: CASSLGGSFDTQYF
j_gene: TRBJ2-7; v_gene: TRBV6-1; CDR3aa: CASHQPGTPYEQYF
j_gene: TRBJ2-7; v_gene: TRBV7-2; CDR3aa: CASSPILYEQYF
j_gene: TRBJ2-1; v_gene: TRBV28; CDR3aa: CASSSSGSLHNEQFF